This TCR beta chain was identified during a study of cytomegalovirus exposure and HLA in healthy donors. The CDR3 consists of 15 residues. V dropped 1 base and J dropped 2 bases, with 10 bases sitting between them. CDR1 SGHNT and CDR2 YYREEE come from the germline V gene (reference sequence). Clones were read by immunoSEQ multiplex PCR, and TCRdb kept only the in-frame ones, dropping some. The sample has fewer than 200,000 clones; 70% to 90% are singletons. Specimen: PBMCs. This receptor was taken from a woman in her 30s in good health and CMV-seronegative. The chain has TRBV5-4 and TRBJ2-1, with a weak D call TRBD2 (6 bases). DNA of the CDR3: TGTGCCAGCAGCTTGCTGCGGGAAACCTACAATGAGCAGTTCTTC. Translated, it gives CASSLLRETYNEQFF.